This is a list of T cell receptor beta chains from one sample in a study of cytomegalovirus exposure and HLA in healthy donors. Sequenced by immunoSEQ multiplex PCR; TCRdb stores in-frame clones only, minus some. The profile shows a few hundred thousand clones, roughly nine tenths of them singletons. The sequenced material came from PBMCs. The source of these receptors is a man aged 18-30 years in good health and CMV-seropositive. CDR3s leave out the opening cysteine and the closing phenylalanine or tryptophan.

CDR3 length	V gene	J gene	CDR3 protein
12	TRBV6-5	TRBJ2-5	ASSRGTGQETQY
14	TRBV27	TRBJ1-5	ASSPRDRSVDQPQH
12	TRBV7-8	TRBJ1-5	ASSLRQGAQPQH
11	TRBV7-7	TRBJ2-5	ASSKSRLETQY
12	TRBV4-1	TRBJ2-7	ASSQDRETYEQY
11	TRBV7-6	TRBJ1-1	ASSLGQGAEAF
14	TRBV5-1	TRBJ2-3	ASSPRGTGVGDTQY
15	TRBV15	TRBJ2-6	ATSSKGGSSGANVLT
15	TRBV6-1	TRBJ1-3	ASSEAPGRVAGNTIY
11	TRBV6-1	TRBJ1-2	ASSANTNYGYT
13	TRBV7-3	TRBJ2-1	ASSPTSGSRNEQF
12	TRBV7-9	TRBJ2-2	ASSLPANTGELF
12	TRBV7-2	TRBJ2-7	ASSFGVWRYEQY
14	TRBV6-1	TRBJ2-2	ASSELSGSYTGELF
9	TRBV30	TRBJ2-2	AWRRRQGLF
12	TRBV6-6	TRBJ2-7	ASRSDLVAYEQY
12	TRBV30	TRBJ1-1	AWSDGAQNTEAF
12	TRBV7-6	TRBJ1-1	ASSLGPLNTEAF
12	TRBV13	TRBJ1-2	ASSLSQAGYGYT
12	TRBV19	TRBJ2-7	ASSAGLAGGDQY
14	TRBV5-5	TRBJ1-1	ASSSRGGTVNTEAF
12	TRBV6-1	TRBJ2-7	ASSGDWGRHEQY
10	TRBV7-8	TRBJ1-1	ASSPTGGEAF
12	TRBV18	TRBJ2-7	ASSLDISSYEQY
11	TRBV25-1	TRBJ1-1	ASSDYGYTEAF
11	TRBV4-1	TRBJ1-3	ASSQISGNTIY
13	TRBV11-3	TRBJ2-2	ASSSPTGPAGELF
13	TRBV5-6	TRBJ1-2	ASSYWIVQNYGYT
14	TRBV5-1	TRBJ2-7	ASSLAGGTGAYEQY
13	TRBV2	TRBJ2-6	ASRGPLSGANVLT
12	TRBV28	TRBJ2-2	ASSGQGNTGELF
11	TRBV29-1	TRBJ1-2	SVDPGGYYGYT
13	TRBV5-4	TRBJ2-7	ASSRPGTQGYEQY
10	TRBV2	TRBJ1-2	ASTYQGYGYT
14	TRBV27	TRBJ2-1	ASSQGPAGPYNEQF